These T cell receptor beta chains were read from a single sample in a study of human CD4 T cells and Enterobacteriaceae. The assay was immunoSEQ multiplex PCR, and TCRdb's table has in-frame clones only and misses some. The table records roughly 830 clones, approximately 50% of them present only once. Sequenced sample: bacteria-reactive CD4+ T cells grown in culture. The receptors shown here come from a human donor in good health. Both conserved end residues are part of each CDR3. D genes are given only for firm matches. Rows may omit the clone size; those that give it use once, few, many or a size class.

clone_size j_call v_call d_call cdr3_nt cdr3_aa
- TRBJ2-5 TRBV7-6 - TGTGCCAGCAGCTTAGGCTCGGGCCGGGAGACCCAGTACTTC CASSLGSGRETQYF
once TRBJ1-2 TRBV2 TRBD1 TGTGCCAGCAGTCTTCGGGACAGGGGATCTCCTTGGTTC CASSLRDRGSPWF
- TRBJ2-3 TRBV5-6 TRBD2 TGTGCCAGCAGTTTACTTAGCGGGTCGTCAGATACGCAGTATTTT CASSLLSGSSDTQYF
- TRBJ1-2 TRBV11-3 TRBD1 TGTGCCAGCAGCTTACAGGGACAGGGATATGGCTACACCTTC CASSLQGQGYGYTF
medium-sized TRBJ2-2 TRBV19 - TGTGCCAGTATAGTCCAACCAAACACCGGGGAGCTGTTTTTT CASIVQPNTGELFF
few TRBJ2-7 TRBV5-1 - TGCGCCAGCAGCTTGCCGAGTAACTCCTACGAGCAGTACTTC CASSLPSNSYEQYF
large TRBJ1-4 TRBV5-8 - TGTGCCAGCAGTCGGACGGCCTTTAATGAAAAACTGTTTTTT CASSRTAFNEKLFF
- TRBJ2-1 TRBV28 - TGTGCCAGCAGTCCCTCCCCCCGGGAGCAGTTCTTC CASSPSPREQFF
few TRBJ2-1 TRBV6-5 TRBD1 TGTGCCAGCAGTTACTCGGGACAGGGAAACAATGAGCAGTTCTTC CASSYSGQGNNEQFF
- TRBJ2-7 TRBV19 - TGTGCCAGTAGTGCAAGACTGCAGCAGTACTTC CASSARLQQYF
- TRBJ1-5 TRBV6-5 - TGTGCCAGCAGTTACTCTGCTGACAGCCTGAATCAGCCCCAGCATTTT CASSYSADSLNQPQHF
- TRBJ1-2 TRBV10-3 - TGTGCCATCAGTGAGTCGCTGGGTTGGTATGGCTACACCTTC CAISESLGWYGYTF
few TRBJ1-1 TRBV5-1 TRBD1 TGCGCCAGCAGCATGGACAGGGGGATCACTGAAGCTTTCTTT CASSMDRGITEAFF
- TRBJ2-5 TRBV18 - TGTGCCAGCTCACCACAACAAGAGACCCAGTACTTC CASSPQQETQYF
- TRBJ2-2 TRBV28 - TGCGCCAGCAGTGACGGGAACACCGGGGAGCTGTTTTTT CASSDGNTGELFF
- TRBJ1-1 TRBV13 - TGTGCCAGCAGCCCGCCCGGAGGGGGGGCAGACCCTGAAGCTTTCTTT CASSPPGGGADPEAFF
- TRBJ2-2 TRBV28 - TGTGCCGCCGCAGGCTCGAACACCGGGGAGCTGTTTTTT CAAAGSNTGELFF
- TRBJ1-5 TRBV28 - TGTGCCAGCAGTTTGTCTGTGGGATACAATCAGCCCCAGCATTTT CASSLSVGYNQPQHF
medium-sized TRBJ2-6 TRBV28 TRBD2 TGTGCCAGCAGCGAGCCTAGCGGGGGAACTGGGGCCAACGTCCTGACTTTC CASSEPSGGTGANVLTF
large TRBJ1-2 TRBV7-3 - TGTGCCAGCAGTCCTATCGGAGGGGCCAACTATGGCTACACCTTC CASSPIGGANYGYTF
- TRBJ2-7 TRBV12-5 - TGTGCTAGTGGTTTGGTACGGGGCCCCTACGAGCAGTACTTC CASGLVRGPYEQYF
large TRBJ1-1 TRBV2 - TGTGCCACTAAACAGGGAGGTACTGAAGCTTTCTTT CATKQGGTEAFF
- TRBJ1-1 TRBV5-1 - TGCGCCAGCAGCGCGATTTGGGGAGCTGAAGCTTTCTTT CASSAIWGAEAFF
once TRBJ1-2 TRBV28 - TGTGCCAGCAATCCAACAAGGGGATCGGGGGATGGCTACACCTTC CASNPTRGSGDGYTF
few TRBJ2-7 TRBV4-1 - TGCGCCAGCAGCCAAGAAAAGGGCTACGGGAGCTCCTACGAGCAGTACTTC CASSQEKGYGSSYEQYF
- TRBJ2-7 TRBV6-9 TRBD2 TGTGCCAGCAGTCGATCTAGCGGGAGCTCCTACGAGCAGTACTTC CASSRSSGSSYEQYF
- TRBJ2-7 TRBV5-5 - TGTGCCAGCAGCCCCAGGGTGGCCTACGAGCAGTACTTC CASSPRVAYEQYF
once TRBJ1-2 TRBV27 - TGTGCCAGCAAAATGGGCACAGGCAACTATGGCTACACCTTC CASKMGTGNYGYTF
- TRBJ2-3 TRBV5-1 TRBD2 TGCGCCAGCAGCTTAGGACTAGCGGGGGCAGATACGCAGTATTTT CASSLGLAGADTQYF
medium-sized TRBJ1-5 TRBV23-1 TRBD1 TGCGCCAGCAGTCAAACCCTGGACAGGGAGAATAGCAATCAGCCCCAGCATTTT CASSQTLDRENSNQPQHF
- TRBJ2-7 TRBV21-1 - TGTGCCAGCAGCAAAGCTCCTAGCGGGAGAGTCCTAAGGTACGAGCAGTACTTC CASSKAPSGRVLRYEQYF
few TRBJ1-5 TRBV28 TRBD1 TGTGCCAGCAGTACCCCCGGGACAGTTCAGCCCCAGCATTTT CASSTPGTVQPQHF
few TRBJ2-7 TRBV13 - TGTGCCAGCAGCCGGGGGAGGCCGCTCGTGGAGCAGTACTTC CASSRGRPLVEQYF
few TRBJ2-1 TRBV7-2 - TGTGCCAGCAGCCTTAACAATGAGCAGTTCTTC CASSLNNEQFF
- TRBJ2-2 TRBV12-5 - TGTGCTAGTGGTTTAAGGGATAACACCGGGGAGCTGTTTTTT CASGLRDNTGELFF
few TRBJ2-5 TRBV5-1 TRBD2 TGCGCCAGCAGCGGGGGTACGGGAGGAGAGACCCAGTACTTC CASSGGTGGETQYF
- TRBJ1-2 TRBV7-9 - TGTGCCAGCAGCTTAGCCGAAGCTAACTATGGCTACACCTTC CASSLAEANYGYTF
- TRBJ2-3 TRBV7-2 - TGTGCCAGCAGCTTAGACTACTCCCACACAGATACGCAGTATTTT CASSLDYSHTDTQYF
- TRBJ1-5 TRBV5-6 - TGTGCCAGCAGCCACTCCCGGGACAAGTATAGCAATCAGCCCCAGCATTTT CASSHSRDKYSNQPQHF
- TRBJ2-1 TRBV6-5 - TGTGCCAGCAGTTCTCCTTCGGGCAACAAAGGTAATGAGCAGTTCTTC CASSSPSGNKGNEQFF
- TRBJ1-1 TRBV6-5 - TGTGCCAGCAGTTACTCGTTTCAGGGTCCTGAAGCTTTCTTT CASSYSFQGPEAFF
- TRBJ2-5 TRBV5-1 TRBD2 TGCGCCAGCAGCCCGGGGGGACTAGCGTACCAAGAGACCCAGTACTTC CASSPGGLAYQETQYF